A selection of T cell receptor beta chains follows, all from one sample in a study of technical replicates of blood from several donors. Some clones are missing from TCRdb's copy, which holds only in-frame ones; the method was immunoSEQ multiplex PCR. The profile shows over 90,000 clones, roughly 95% of them singletons. The sequenced material came from T cells isolated from PBMCs. The receptors derive from a human donor in good health. Each CDR3 is given with its conserved first and last residue. The order of the fields is V gene, J gene, CDR3 protein.

v_gene: TRBV27; j_gene: TRBJ2-1; CDR3aa: CASSLHPGTSGVGFF
v_gene: TRBV7-7; j_gene: TRBJ2-5; CDR3aa: CASSPGERTLETQYF
v_gene: TRBV7-6; j_gene: TRBJ2-1; CDR3aa: CASSEGLATNNEQFF
v_gene: TRBV29-1; j_gene: TRBJ1-4; CDR3aa: CSVEVTGVATNEKLFF
v_gene: TRBV10-3; j_gene: TRBJ2-3; CDR3aa: CAIRREGRSDTQYF
v_gene: TRBV10-1; j_gene: TRBJ2-7; CDR3aa: CASSAGTFYEQYF
v_gene: TRBV7-9; j_gene: TRBJ1-4; CDR3aa: CASSLETNEKLFF
v_gene: TRBV7-9; j_gene: TRBJ2-5; CDR3aa: CASSTTGLAGGETQYF
v_gene: TRBV5-4; j_gene: TRBJ2-1; CDR3aa: CASSFPGNLGNEQFF
v_gene: TRBV5-1; j_gene: TRBJ1-1; CDR3aa: CASRTVNTEAFF
v_gene: TRBV13; j_gene: TRBJ1-4; CDR3aa: CASSLKWGDPTNEKLFF
v_gene: TRBV11-2; j_gene: TRBJ1-3; CDR3aa: CASSLPQYSGNTIYF
v_gene: TRBV13; j_gene: TRBJ1-2; CDR3aa: CASSLGGGYGYTF
v_gene: TRBV6-6; j_gene: TRBJ2-7; CDR3aa: CASSYGTSSYEQYF
v_gene: TRBV28; j_gene: TRBJ2-3; CDR3aa: CASSPRWGAGMNTQYF
v_gene: TRBV7-2; j_gene: TRBJ2-1; CDR3aa: CASSLAGAGGYNEQFF
v_gene: TRBV7-9; j_gene: TRBJ2-3; CDR3aa: CASSSPRGSTDTQYF
v_gene: TRBV7-2; j_gene: TRBJ1-5; CDR3aa: CASSLEQNSNQPQHF
v_gene: TRBV19; j_gene: TRBJ1-2; CDR3aa: CASSMVQGFSNYGYTF
v_gene: TRBV15; j_gene: TRBJ1-5; CDR3aa: CATSSQGGQPQHF
v_gene: TRBV6-5; j_gene: TRBJ2-2; CDR3aa: CASSPGTDTGELFF
v_gene: TRBV5-1; j_gene: TRBJ1-1; CDR3aa: CASSLVRGGNMNTEAFF
v_gene: TRBV19; j_gene: TRBJ1-1; CDR3aa: CATRDRDPEAFF
v_gene: TRBV7-9; j_gene: TRBJ2-4; CDR3aa: CASSWGLAGVSYAQNIQYF
v_gene: TRBV5-1; j_gene: TRBJ2-1; CDR3aa: CASRLAGGNEQFF
v_gene: TRBV5-4; j_gene: TRBJ1-1; CDR3aa: CASSQEPIINTEAFF
v_gene: TRBV28; j_gene: TRBJ1-5; CDR3aa: CASGIPGGDQPQHF